A single sample is the source of the 8 T cell receptor beta chains below, sequenced in a study of control samples from healthy donors and cancer patients. TCRdb's copy holds only in-frame clones and misses some; the assay was immunoSEQ multiplex PCR. This sample has 160,000 or so clones; less than 95% occur once, and the top ten carry around 15%. The sequenced sample was PBMCs. The receptors originated from a man aged 55 to 70 with colorectal cancer.

The chain carries TRBV2 and TRBJ1-5, with D uncertain. The CDR3 runs 13 residues. Germline CDR1 SNHLY, CDR2 FYNNEI. The ends were cut back, 7 bases at V and 3 bases at J, with 10 bases in the middle. In DNA, the CDR3 is TGTGCCAGCACTGGGCTCCCCAATCAGCCCCAGCATTTT. It yields the protein CASTGLPNQPQHF.

V and J are TRBV5-4 and TRBJ1-1, with TRBD1 as a possible D gene (5 bases). The CDR3 is made up of 16 amino acids. V was cut by 0 bases and J by 3 bases, with 15 bases left in between. Germline V gene sequence: CDR1 SGHNT, CDR2 YYREEE (reference sequence). CDR3 amino acids: CASSLGGRRVDTEAFF. In nucleotides, the CDR3 is TGTGCCAGCAGCTTGGGAGGGCGCAGGGTCGACACTGAAGCTTTCTTT.

The V gene is TRBV30, the J gene TRBJ2-6; D unclear. Trimming pared 0 bases from V and 0 bases from J, leaving 12 bases between. CDR3 length equals 17 residues. Germline V CDR1 and CDR2: GTSNPN, SVGIG (reference sequence). The CDR3 region has the DNA TGTGCCTGGAGTGTCCTCCGGACGGCCTCTGGGGCCAACGTCCTGACTTTC. It yields the protein CAWSVLRTASGANVLTF.

Only one count was recorded for this clone. A read error may account for a junction end that differs from germline. The rearrangement uses TRBV27 and TRBJ2-2; 9 bases line up with TRBD2. From germline, CDR1 is MNHEY and CDR2 SMNVEV (reference sequence). The CDR3 runs 17 residues. The CDR3 loop reads CASSQPRGGAGTGELFF. DNA of the CDR3: TGCGCCAGCAGTCAGCCTCGCGGGGGGGCCGGGACCGGGGAGCTGTTTTTT.

J is TRBJ1-2 and V is TRBV18, with a tentative D call TRBD1 (6 bases). Trimming removed 0 bases from V and 4 bases from J, with 12 bases in between. The CDR3 has 15 residues. CDR1 and CDR2 from the germline V gene are KGHSH and LQKENI. The CDR3 region has the DNA TGTGCCAGCTCACCACCGACAGGAGGGCCCTATGGCTACACCTTC. Protein sequence: CASSPPTGGPYGYTF.

The rearrangement links TRBV28 to TRBJ1-2; 7 nucleotides match TRBD1. Trimming removed 1 base from V and 4 bases from J; junction bases left unmatched: 3. This CDR3 comprises 14 residues. Germline CDR1 is MDHEN and CDR2 is SYDVKM. CDR3 sequence reads: CASSLSDRAYGYTF. The DNA for the CDR3 is TGTGCCAGCAGTTTATCCGACAGGGCCTATGGCTACACCTTC.

This chain uses TRBV27 with TRBJ2-7; D is perhaps TRBD1 (6 bases). V was clipped by 4 bases and J by 1 base, with 14 bases between them. This CDR3 region has 15 residues. CDR1 MNHEY and CDR2 SMNVEV come from the germline V gene (reference sequence). CDR3 DNA sequence: TGTGCCAGCAGTTCTAAGGGACAAGGATCCTACGAGCAGTACTTC. Translation: CASSSKGQGSYEQYF.

The chain combines TRBV7-2 with TRBJ1-1, with D tentatively TRBD1 (5 bases). The germline gives CDR1 SGHTA, CDR2 FQGNSA. With 5 bases removed from V and 0 bases from J, the gap between germline ends came to 19 bases. The CDR3 extends over 17 amino acids. The DNA for the CDR3 is TGTGCCAGCAGCCCAGGACCCAGGGCGCTCATGAACACTGAAGCTTTCTTT. This gives the protein CASSPGPRALMNTEAFF. The full variable domain, its missing parts supplied by reference TRBV7-2 and TRBJ1-1, is GAGVSQSPSNKVTEKGKDVELRCDPISGHTALYWYRQSLGQGLEFLIYFQGNSAPDKSGLPSDRFSAERTGGSVSTLTIQRTQQEDSAVYLCASSPGPRALMNTEAFFGQGTRLTVV.